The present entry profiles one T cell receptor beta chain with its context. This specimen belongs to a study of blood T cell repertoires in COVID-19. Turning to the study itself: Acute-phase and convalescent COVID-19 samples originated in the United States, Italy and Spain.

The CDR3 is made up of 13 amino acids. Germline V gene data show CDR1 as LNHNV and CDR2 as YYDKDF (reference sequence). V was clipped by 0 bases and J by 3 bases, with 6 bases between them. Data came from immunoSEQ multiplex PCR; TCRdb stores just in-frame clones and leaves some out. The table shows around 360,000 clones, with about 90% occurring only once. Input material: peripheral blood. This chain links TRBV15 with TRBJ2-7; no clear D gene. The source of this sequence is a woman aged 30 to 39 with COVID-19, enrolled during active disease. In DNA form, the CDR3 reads TGTGCCACCAGCAGAGACAGGAACTACGAGCAGTACTTC. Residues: CATSRDRNYEQYF.